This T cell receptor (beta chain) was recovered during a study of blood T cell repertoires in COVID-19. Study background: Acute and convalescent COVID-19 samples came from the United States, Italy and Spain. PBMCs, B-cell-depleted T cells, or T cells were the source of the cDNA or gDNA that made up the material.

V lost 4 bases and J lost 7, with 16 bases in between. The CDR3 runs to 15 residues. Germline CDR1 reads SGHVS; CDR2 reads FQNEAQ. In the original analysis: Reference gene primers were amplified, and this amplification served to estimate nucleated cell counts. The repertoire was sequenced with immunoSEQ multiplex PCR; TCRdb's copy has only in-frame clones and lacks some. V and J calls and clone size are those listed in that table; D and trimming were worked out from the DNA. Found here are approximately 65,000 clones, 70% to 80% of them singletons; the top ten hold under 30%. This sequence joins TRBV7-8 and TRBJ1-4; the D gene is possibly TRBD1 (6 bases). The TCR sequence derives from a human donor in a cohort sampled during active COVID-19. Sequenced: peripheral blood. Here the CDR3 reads CASSSHRVGGEKLFF. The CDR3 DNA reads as TGTGCCAGCAGCTCCCACAGGGTAGGGGGTGAAAAACTGTTTTTT.